This is a list of T cell receptor beta chains from one sample in a study of blood T cell repertoires in COVID-19. The method was immunoSEQ multiplex PCR; TCRdb's version includes in-frame clones alone and lacks a portion of them. The data contain a few hundred thousand clones, about 88% of them singletons. Sequencing was done on a sample of PBMCs or T cells enriched from blood (not recorded which). The origin of the receptors is a woman in her 30s who had recovered from COVID-19. Both conserved end residues are part of each CDR3. D genes are given only for firm matches. Part of the rows lack a size; the others show once, few, many or a class for expanded clones.

clone size,V gene,J gene,D gene,CDR3 DNA,CDR3 protein
.,TRBV5-4,TRBJ2-1,TRBD2,TGTGCCAGCAGCTTGGAACCCGCTAGCGGGGGCAACGATGAGCAGTTCTTC,CASSLEPASGGNDEQFF
.,TRBV5-1,TRBJ1-5,TRBD1,TGCGCCAGCAGCCCGGGACAGGGGGGGAGCAATCAGCCCCAGCATTTT,CASSPGQGGSNQPQHF
.,TRBV28,TRBJ1-1,TRBD1,TGTGCCAGCAGCGCAGGGGGGAGCACTGAAGCTTTCTTT,CASSAGGSTEAFF
.,TRBV4-2,TRBJ1-2,.,TGTGCCAGCAGCCAGGAGGGGGGGAGCTACACCTTC,CASSQEGGSYTF
few,TRBV9,TRBJ2-1,.,TGTGCCAGCAGCGTAGATTCGGGGGACAATGAGCAGTTCTTC,CASSVDSGDNEQFF
.,TRBV27,TRBJ1-5,.,TGTGCCAGCAGTTACCTAAATCAGCCCCAGCATTTT,CASSYLNQPQHF
.,TRBV11-2,TRBJ2-3,TRBD1,TGTGCCAGCAGCTTAGAGCGACAGGGGTTTACAGATACGCAGTATTTT,CASSLERQGFTDTQYF
.,TRBV5-4,TRBJ1-5,TRBD1,TGTGCCAGCAGCCTGGACAGGGGGCTAGGTCAGCCCCAGCATTTT,CASSLDRGLGQPQHF
.,TRBV4-1,TRBJ2-3,TRBD2,TGCGCCAGCAGCCAAGAGCAAGCGGGAGGGCCCGATACGCAGTATTTT,CASSQEQAGGPDTQYF
.,TRBV13,TRBJ1-2,.,TGTGCCAGCGAGGCCGGAATCCTCTATGGCTACACCTTC,CASEAGILYGYTF
.,TRBV7-9,TRBJ1-1,TRBD1,TGTGCCAGCAGCTTATACAGGGGTCATGGACAAAACACTGAAGCTTTCTTT,CASSLYRGHGQNTEAFF
.,TRBV7-3,TRBJ2-1,TRBD2,TGTGCCAGCAGCCCGGGCGGGACTAGCGGGGGGAATGAGCAGTTCTTC,CASSPGGTSGGNEQFF
.,TRBV27,TRBJ1-1,TRBD1,TGTGCCAGCAGTTCGGGACAGGGGGTAAGAGCTTTCTTT,CASSSGQGVRAFF
.,TRBV19,TRBJ1-2,TRBD1,TGTGCCAGTAGTCTCCCCCAGGACAGGGTAAAGCCTAACTATGGCTACACCTTC,CASSLPQDRVKPNYGYTF
.,TRBV5-6,TRBJ2-7,.,TGTGCCAGCAGCCAGGACAGCTCCTACGAGCAGTACTTC,CASSQDSSYEQYF
.,TRBV7-9,TRBJ1-4,TRBD1,TGTGCCAGCAGCCTACAGGGGGCTGGGACTAATGAAAAACTGTTTTTT,CASSLQGAGTNEKLFF
.,TRBV7-8,TRBJ1-1,TRBD1,TGTGCCAGCAGCGGCCGGACAGGGCAGACTGAAGCTTTCTTT,CASSGRTGQTEAFF
.,TRBV4-1,TRBJ1-4,.,TGCGCCAGCAGTTCGCGGGAGGATGAAAAACTGTTTTTT,CASSSREDEKLFF
.,TRBV7-3,TRBJ2-1,TRBD2,TGTGCCAGCAGCCTAGCGGGGTCCTACAATGAGCAGTTCTTC,CASSLAGSYNEQFF
.,TRBV5-1,TRBJ2-3,.,TGCGCCAGCAGCTTGGGGGAGGTTACAGATACGCAGTATTTT,CASSLGEVTDTQYF
once,TRBV9,TRBJ2-1,TRBD2,TGTGCCAGCAGCGTAGCCGGGAGGCCCTACAATGAGCAGTTCTTC,CASSVAGRPYNEQFF
.,TRBV3-1/TRBV3-2,TRBJ1-5,.,TGTGCCAGCAGCCCGCACAGGGCTGGTCAGCCCCAGCATTTT,CASSPHRAGQPQHF
.,TRBV7-2,TRBJ1-1,.,TGTGCCAGCAGCTTACGACATGTAAACACTGAAGCTTTCTTT,CASSLRHVNTEAFF